These T cell receptor beta chains were read from a single sample in a study of OX40 agonist ivuxolimab in advanced cancers. Profiling relied on immunoSEQ multiplex PCR, and the TCRdb table lists in-frame clones only, not all of them. The sample carries approximately 12,000 clones, around 67% recorded once. Specimen: CD4+ or CD8+ T cells sorted from blood, collected in a trial of the OX40 agonist ivuxolimab. The receptors come from an adult with an advanced solid tumor such as melanoma, head and neck, liver or kidney cancer. CDR3s include the opening cysteine and the closing phenylalanine or tryptophan. D genes are given only for firm matches. Rows may omit the clone size; those that give it use once, few, many or a size class.

abundance	j_gene	d_gene	v_gene	CDR3nt	CDR3aa
once	TRBJ2-1	-	TRBV4-3	TGCGCCAGCAGCCAAGACCGGGCCGCCACTTACAATGAGCAGTTCTTC	CASSQDRAATYNEQFF
-	TRBJ2-5	TRBD1	TRBV5-1	TGCGCCAGCAGCGAGCCGGGACAGGGGTCAGAGACCCAGTACTTC	CASSEPGQGSETQYF
-	TRBJ2-7	TRBD2	TRBV7-9	TGTGCCAGCAGCTCGACTAGCGGGAGTTTAGGCGAGCAGTACTTC	CASSSTSGSLGEQYF
-	TRBJ1-2	-	TRBV4-3	TGCGCCAGCAGCCAAGATCAGAGGGGCTATGGCTACACCTTC	CASSQDQRGYGYTF
-	TRBJ2-5	-	TRBV7-7	TGTGCTAGCAGCTTACGGGAAAGAGAGACCCAGTACTTC	CASSLRERETQYF
-	TRBJ1-2	-	TRBV29-1	TGCAGCGTTGATGTAGGGGCCTCTGGCTACACCTTC	CSVDVGASGYTF
-	TRBJ2-3	TRBD2	TRBV15	TGTGCCACCAGCAGAGATCGGCTAGCGGGAAACACAGATACGCAGTATTTT	CATSRDRLAGNTDTQYF
-	TRBJ2-2	TRBD2	TRBV7-2	TGTGCCAGCAGCCCCGGGACTAGCCACCCCGAGCTGTTTTTT	CASSPGTSHPELFF
-	TRBJ2-7	TRBD1	TRBV11-3	TGTGCCAGCAGCTCCCGGGACAGCTACGCCCCTGAGCAGTACTTC	CASSSRDSYAPEQYF
-	TRBJ2-1	-	TRBV4-1	TGCGCCAGCAGCCAACAGATAGCTATAGACAATGAGCAGTTCTTC	CASSQQIAIDNEQFF
-	TRBJ1-1	TRBD1	TRBV30	TGTGCCTGGAAGTCAGGGGGTATGAACACTGAAGCTTTCTTT	CAWKSGGMNTEAFF
once	TRBJ2-7	TRBD1	TRBV27	TGTGCCAGCAGTAGAGGACAGGGGGGGGAGCAGTACTTC	CASSRGQGGEQYF
-	TRBJ2-7	TRBD1	TRBV6-1	TGTGCCAGCAGTGAGGGGACAGGGTGGGTCGGCGAGCAGTACTTC	CASSEGTGWVGEQYF
-	TRBJ2-3	TRBD2	TRBV7-3	TGTGCCAGCAGCTTAGCGGGGGGAATAGCAGATACGCAGTATTTT	CASSLAGGIADTQYF
few	TRBJ2-7	-	TRBV6-6	TGTGCCAGCAGTTACAACGATGGGGGTTACGAGCAGTACTTC	CASSYNDGGYEQYF
few	TRBJ2-2	-	TRBV25-1	TGTGCCAGCAGTGAAATCGGGGCGGAGAGGACCGGGGAGCTGTTTTTT	CASSEIGAERTGELFF
-	TRBJ2-2	TRBD2	TRBV4-2	TGTGCCAGCAGCCCAGCGGGAGAGGGGACCGGGGAGCTGTTTTTT	CASSPAGEGTGELFF
-	TRBJ2-2	TRBD2	TRBV7-9	TGTGCCAGCAGCTTTTCGGGACTAGATCCCACCGGGGAGCTGTTTTTT	CASSFSGLDPTGELFF
-	TRBJ1-1	TRBD1	TRBV5-6	TGTGCCAGCAGCTTGGTCAGGGGGCTTGAAGCTTTCTTT	CASSLVRGLEAFF
-	TRBJ2-1	TRBD2	TRBV19	TGTGCCAGTAGTTCCGGCAAGGGACTAGCGGCCCCAAACCGAAACGCGAGAAATGAGCAGTTCTTC	CASSSGKGLAAPNRNARNEQFF
-	TRBJ2-2	-	TRBV6-5	TGTGCCAGCAGTTACGCCGGTGGCACCGGGGAGCTGTTTTTT	CASSYAGGTGELFF
-	TRBJ2-7	-	TRBV5-4	TGTGCCAGCAGCGGACAGACTAGCTCCTACGAGCAGTACTTC	CASSGQTSSYEQYF
-	TRBJ2-1	-	TRBV29-1	TGCAGCGCGATCGGAATAGGGGGGTGGAATGAGCAGTTCTTC	CSAIGIGGWNEQFF
-	TRBJ2-3	TRBD2	TRBV6-4	TGTGCCAGCAGTGACCAGACGGGGGGGCCCGTAGATACGCAGTATTTT	CASSDQTGGPVDTQYF
once	TRBJ2-7	-	TRBV5-6	TGTGCCAGCAGCTTCGGGACTTCCTACGAGCAGTACTTC	CASSFGTSYEQYF
-	TRBJ1-6	-	TRBV5-6	TGTGCCAGCAGCTTGGTGGACGGCGGATGGCCCCTCCACTTT	CASSLVDGGWPLHF
-	TRBJ2-3	TRBD2	TRBV14	TGTGCCAGCAGCCATGGGGGGGATGATTTGGATACGCAGTATTTT	CASSHGGDDLDTQYF
-	TRBJ2-2	-	TRBV6-5	TGTGCCAGCAGTTACTCGTACTACACCGGGGAGCTGTTTTTT	CASSYSYYTGELFF
-	TRBJ1-3	TRBD1	TRBV5-4	TGTGCCAGCAGCTTGACCCCAGGGGACAGACCTGGAAACACCATATATTTT	CASSLTPGDRPGNTIYF
-	TRBJ1-2	TRBD1	TRBV28	TGTGCCAGCAGTCCTCCAGGGGGCGTGAGTAAAACTAACTATGGCTACACCTTC	CASSPPGGVSKTNYGYTF
few	TRBJ1-2	TRBD1	TRBV9	TGTGCCAGCAGCGTAGGGGACAGCTATGGCTACACCTTC	CASSVGDSYGYTF
-	TRBJ1-5	-	TRBV4-1	TGCGCCAGCAGCCAATGGTTTGTATACTGGGGATATCAGCCCCAGCATTTT	CASSQWFVYWGYQPQHF
-	TRBJ2-7	-	TRBV27	TGTGCCAGCACCAATCACCCGGGGACCTACGAGCAGTACTTC	CASTNHPGTYEQYF
-	TRBJ2-5	-	TRBV7-9	TGTGCCAGCAGCCCGGACAACCAAGAGACCCAGTACTTC	CASSPDNQETQYF
-	TRBJ2-5	-	TRBV4-3	TGCGCCAGCAGCCAAGGGACGGGGTCGGCGGAGACCCAGTACTTC	CASSQGTGSAETQYF
-	TRBJ2-3	-	TRBV2	TGTGCCAGCAGTGAGGGGACATCGAGCACAGATACGCAGTATTTT	CASSEGTSSTDTQYF
-	TRBJ1-1	-	TRBV28	TGTGCCAGCGGAATCCGGACCGTGAACACTGAAGCTTTCTTT	CASGIRTVNTEAFF
-	TRBJ2-2	-	TRBV27	TGTGCCAGCAGTCCTCAAGGTGGAGGGGGCACCGGGGAGCTGTTTTTT	CASSPQGGGGTGELFF
many	TRBJ1-1	-	TRBV18	TGTGCCAGCTCACCCCGCCCCGGGGAGAACACTGAAGCTTTCTTT	CASSPRPGENTEAFF
few	TRBJ1-1	TRBD1	TRBV28	TGTGCCAGCGGACAGGGGCCTGAAGCTTTCTTT	CASGQGPEAFF
-	TRBJ2-7	-	TRBV5-4	TGTGCCAGCAGCCTCGACGTCTACGAGCAGTACTTC	CASSLDVYEQYF
-	TRBJ2-7	-	TRBV7-2	TGTGCCAGCAGCGGGGCGGATTTTGCCCACGAGCAGTACTTC	CASSGADFAHEQYF
-	TRBJ1-4	-	TRBV7-8	TGTGCCAGCACGACGACGTTTAATAATGAAAAACTGTTTTTT	CASTTTFNNEKLFF
-	TRBJ2-7	TRBD1	TRBV2	TGTGCCAGCAGTCTGGGACAGGGTTACGAGCAGTACTTC	CASSLGQGYEQYF
-	TRBJ1-5	TRBD1	TRBV5-1	TGCGCCAGCAGCATCCCCGGGACAGGGGGCAGGGGCAATCAGCCCCAGCATTTT	CASSIPGTGGRGNQPQHF
-	TRBJ2-2	-	TRBV2	TGTGCCAGCAGTGAAGGGTATTCGAACACCGGGGAGCTGTTTTTT	CASSEGYSNTGELFF
-	TRBJ1-6	-	TRBV5-6	TGTGCCAGCAGCTCTGATCCGAATTCACCCCTCCACTTT	CASSSDPNSPLHF